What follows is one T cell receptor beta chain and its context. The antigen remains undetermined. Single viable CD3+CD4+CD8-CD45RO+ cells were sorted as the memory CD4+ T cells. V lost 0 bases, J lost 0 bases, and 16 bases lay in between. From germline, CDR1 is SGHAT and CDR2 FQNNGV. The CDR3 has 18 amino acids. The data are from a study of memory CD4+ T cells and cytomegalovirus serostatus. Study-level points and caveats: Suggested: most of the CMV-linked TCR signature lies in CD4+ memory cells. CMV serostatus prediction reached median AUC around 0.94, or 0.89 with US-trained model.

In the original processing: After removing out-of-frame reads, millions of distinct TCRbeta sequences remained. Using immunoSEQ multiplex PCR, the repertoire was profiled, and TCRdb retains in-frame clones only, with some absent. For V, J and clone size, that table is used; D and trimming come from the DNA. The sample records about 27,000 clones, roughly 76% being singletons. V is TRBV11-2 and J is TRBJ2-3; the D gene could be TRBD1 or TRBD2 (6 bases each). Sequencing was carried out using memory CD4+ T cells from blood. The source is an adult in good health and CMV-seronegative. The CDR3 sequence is CASSLEPPGAASTDTQYF. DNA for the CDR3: TGTGCCAGCAGCTTAGAACCCCCGGGGGCGGCAAGCACAGATACGCAGTATTTT.